One and the same sample provided the 3 T cell receptor beta chains below, sequenced in a study of blood T cell repertoires in COVID-19. TCRdb's table, derived via immunoSEQ multiplex PCR, lists solely in-frame clones and lacks some. The sample carries 190,000 or so clones, about 83% recorded once. The specimen sequenced was peripheral blood. All receptors come from a man aged 55-75 years who had recovered from COVID-19.

The chain recombines TRBV28 with TRBJ1-2; no reliable D call. V dropped 1 base and J dropped 4 bases, with 10 bases sitting between them. CDR1 MDHEN and CDR2 SYDVKM come from the germline V gene. This CDR3 contains 14 residues. Written as DNA, the CDR3 is TGTGCCAGCAGTTTATCCGGGATAACCTATGGCTACACCTTC. Translating it yields CASSLSGITYGYTF.

There are a few counts of this clone. This sequence joins TRBV5-4 and TRBJ2-7; no clear D gene. The CDR3 consists of 13 residues. Trimming shortened V by 4 bases and J by 2 bases, and 10 bases separated the two germline ends. Germline V CDR1 and CDR2: SGHNT, YYREEE (reference sequence). For the CDR3, the DNA is TGTGCCAGCAGCCGCGAGCATACCTACGAGCAGTACTTC. Translation: CASSREHTYEQYF.

This clone was detected only a few times. This chain joins TRBV18 and TRBJ1-2; D remains unclear. Germline values: CDR1 KGHSH, CDR2 LQKENI. V was clipped by 0 bases and J by 4 bases, with 21 bases between them. The CDR3 runs to 18 residues. CDR3 region: CASSPPSTPRSPSYGYTF. In nucleotides, the CDR3 is TGTGCCAGCTCACCACCATCAACCCCTAGATCTCCGTCCTATGGCTACACCTTC. Combining the CDR3 with reference TRBV18 and TRBJ1-2 gives the whole variable domain NAGVMQNPRHLVRRRGQEARLRCSPMKGHSHVYWYRQLPEEGLKFMVYLQKENIIDESGMPKERFSAEFPKEGPSILRIQQVVRGDSAAYFCASSPPSTPRSPSYGYTFGSGTRLTVV.